This record concerns one T cell receptor (beta chain) sequence. This sample was included in a study of T cell changes during pregnancy in multiple sclerosis. Clones were sequenced by immunoSEQ multiplex PCR, and TCRdb holds only the in-frame ones, with some missing. The sample has 35,000 to 45,000 clones; 85% to 95% are singletons. V shed 2 bases and J shed 4 bases, with 14 bases lying between them. The CDR3 runs 16 residues. Germline V gene sequence: CDR1 MNHNY, CDR2 SVGAGI (reference sequence). The chain has TRBV6-6 and TRBJ1-4; D is unresolved. The specimen comprised CD8+ T cells from peripheral blood mononuclear cells, sampled in the third trimester of pregnancy. This receptor was taken from a female donor with multiple sclerosis, enrolled in a pregnancy study. The CDR3 DNA reads as TGTGCCAGCAGTTACCCTCCGGTGCGGCGTAATGAAAAACTGTTTTTT. This gives the protein CASSYPPVRRNEKLFF.